This T cell receptor beta chain comes out of a study of cytomegalovirus exposure and HLA in healthy donors. On this clone itself: Its antigen is currently unknown.

PCR used 60 Vbeta primers and 13 Jbeta primers. TCRdb's copy holds only in-frame clones and misses some; the assay was immunoSEQ multiplex PCR. The sample carries about 190,000 clones, 77% recorded once. The CDR3 is made up of 14 amino acids. The V end was cut by 4 bases, the J end by 4 bases, with 12 bases between. Germline assignment: CDR1 ENHRY and CDR2 SYGVKD. Whole-study results and caveats: Evidence from a later analysis indicated that most CMV-associated TCR beta chains looked HLA-restricted. By HLA locus, TCR association rates varied in a later analysis, with DRB1 showing the most and HLA-C the fewest.

This chain connects TRBV10-3 to TRBJ2-3; D may be TRBD1 (5 bases). Sequenced: PBMCs. This receptor was obtained from a woman under 40 in good health and CMV-seropositive. The DNA for the CDR3 is TGTGCCATCAGTGGTGCAGGGCCCCCAGATACGCAGTATTTT. Translating gives CAISGAGPPDTQYF.